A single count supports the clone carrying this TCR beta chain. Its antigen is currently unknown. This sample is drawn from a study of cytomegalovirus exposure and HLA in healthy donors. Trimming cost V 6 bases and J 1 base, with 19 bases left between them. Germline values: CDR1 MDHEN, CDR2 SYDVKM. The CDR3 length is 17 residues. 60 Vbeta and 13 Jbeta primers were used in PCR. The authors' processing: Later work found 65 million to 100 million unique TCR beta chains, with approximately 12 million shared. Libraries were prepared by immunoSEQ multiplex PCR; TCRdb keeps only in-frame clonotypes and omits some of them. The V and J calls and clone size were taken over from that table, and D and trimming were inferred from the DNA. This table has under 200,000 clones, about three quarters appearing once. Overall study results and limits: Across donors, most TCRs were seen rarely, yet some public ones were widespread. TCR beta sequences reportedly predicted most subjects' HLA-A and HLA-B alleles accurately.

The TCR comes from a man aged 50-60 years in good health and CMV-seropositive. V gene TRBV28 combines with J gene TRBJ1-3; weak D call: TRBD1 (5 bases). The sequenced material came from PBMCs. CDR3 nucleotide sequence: TGTGCCAGCAGCTCCGGGGGGACGGAGTTATCTGGAAACACCATATATTTT. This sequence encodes CASSSGGTELSGNTIYF.